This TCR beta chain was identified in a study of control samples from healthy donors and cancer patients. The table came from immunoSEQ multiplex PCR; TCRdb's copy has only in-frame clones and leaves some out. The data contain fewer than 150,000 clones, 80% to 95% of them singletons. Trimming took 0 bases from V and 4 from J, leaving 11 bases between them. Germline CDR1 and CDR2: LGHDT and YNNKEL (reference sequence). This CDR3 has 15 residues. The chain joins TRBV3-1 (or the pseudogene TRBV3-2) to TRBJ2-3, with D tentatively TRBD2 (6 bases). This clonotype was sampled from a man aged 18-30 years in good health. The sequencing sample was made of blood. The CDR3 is CASSQDSGGADTQYF. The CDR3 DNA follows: TGTGCCAGCAGCCAAGACTCCGGGGGTGCAGATACGCAGTATTTT.